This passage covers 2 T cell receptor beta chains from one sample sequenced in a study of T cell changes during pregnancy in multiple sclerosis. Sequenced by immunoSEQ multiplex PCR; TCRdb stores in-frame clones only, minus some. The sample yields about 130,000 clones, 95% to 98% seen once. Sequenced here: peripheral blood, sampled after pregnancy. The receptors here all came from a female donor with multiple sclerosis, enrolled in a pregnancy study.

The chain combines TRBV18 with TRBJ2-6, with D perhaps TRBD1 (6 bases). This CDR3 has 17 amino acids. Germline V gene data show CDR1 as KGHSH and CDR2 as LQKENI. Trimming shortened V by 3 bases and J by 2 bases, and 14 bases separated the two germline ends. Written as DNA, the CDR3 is TGTGCCAGCTCACCCCTGCCACAGGGCGCTGGGGCCAACGTCCTGACTTTC. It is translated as CASSPLPQGAGANVLTF.

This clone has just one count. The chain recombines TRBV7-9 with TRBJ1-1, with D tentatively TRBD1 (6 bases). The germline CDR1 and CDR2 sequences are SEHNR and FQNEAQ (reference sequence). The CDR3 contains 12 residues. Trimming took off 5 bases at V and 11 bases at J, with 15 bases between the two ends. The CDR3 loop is CASSDRQVTAFF. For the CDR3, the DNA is TGTGCCAGCAGCGACCGACAGGTAACGGCTTTCTTT.